A selection of T cell receptor beta chains follows, all from one sample in a study of blood T cell repertoires in COVID-19. Assay used: immunoSEQ multiplex PCR; TCRdb lists only in-frame clones, some missing. The sample lists roughly 330,000 clones, 70% to 90% seen once, with about 5.4% in the top ten. Sequenced: PBMCs or T cells enriched from blood (not recorded which). The receptors were sampled from a woman aged 25 to 39 who had recovered from COVID-19. Each CDR3 is given with its conserved first and last residue.

V	J	length	CDR3
TRBV6-1	TRBJ1-6	17	CASREERADPYNSPLHF
TRBV27	TRBJ2-1	14	CASTSPGSYNEQFF
TRBV19	TRBJ2-1	15	CASSMVGSSYNEQFF
TRBV11-3	TRBJ1-2	12	CASSAGAYGYTF
TRBV5-6	TRBJ1-4	14	CASSSGQGYEKLFF
TRBV7-9	TRBJ1-2	15	CASSPERGRSRGYTF
TRBV2	TRBJ1-1	14	CASSPFDRGLEAFF
TRBV7-6	TRBJ1-3	18	CASSPTSQGSGFGNTIYF
TRBV28	TRBJ1-5	17	CASSSLPYRVSNQPQHF
TRBV5-1	TRBJ2-2	21	CASSLRNRGRIGNGDTGELFF
TRBV9	TRBJ2-1	15	CASSRGGVSYNEQFF
TRBV6-5	TRBJ1-1	15	CASRGQGAGDTEAFF